Below, one T cell receptor (beta chain) is given with its context. Antigen: not known. TCRdb itself ran the reads through MiXCR, one entry per CDR3 protein. The profile shows some 940,000 distinct CDR3 sequences, around 32% of them singletons. The sample originates from a study of T cell repertoires in cytomegalovirus infection. Study information: CMV epitopes in the study were HLA-C-restricted (recently identified) and HLA-B-restricted (well studied). Based on public TCR beta signatures, there were indications of CMV infection and of a matching HLA type. Notes on the study in general: Accumulated public TCR beta family frequency recognized individuals carrying CMV together with the relevant HLA. There were HLA-C-restricted CMV-specific TCR beta clonotypes dominating the ex vivo response.

This sequence originates from a human donor in good health (CMV status not recorded). Some clones in this sample may be carry-over from other donors' samples. Sequenced material: cultured CD8+ T cells from PBMCs, taken from culture after CMV antigen stimulation.

As DNA, the CDR3 is TGTGCCAGCAGTTCTCGCCCCTACGAGCAGTACTTC. This translates into CASSSRPYEQYF. V gene TRBV12-3 or TRBV12-4 combines with J gene TRBJ2-7; D ambiguous. Trimming removed 4 bases at V and 2 bases at J, with 6 bases between. There are 12 residues in the CDR3.